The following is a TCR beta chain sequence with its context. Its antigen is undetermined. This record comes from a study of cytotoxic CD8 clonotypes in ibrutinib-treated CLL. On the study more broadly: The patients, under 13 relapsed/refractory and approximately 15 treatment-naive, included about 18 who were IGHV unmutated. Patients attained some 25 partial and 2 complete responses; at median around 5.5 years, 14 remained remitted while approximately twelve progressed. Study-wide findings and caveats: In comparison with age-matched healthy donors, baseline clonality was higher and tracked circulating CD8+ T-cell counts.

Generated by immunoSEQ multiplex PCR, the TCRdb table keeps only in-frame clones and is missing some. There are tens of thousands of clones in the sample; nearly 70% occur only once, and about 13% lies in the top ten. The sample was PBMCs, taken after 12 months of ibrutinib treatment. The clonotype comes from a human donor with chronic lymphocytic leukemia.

The CDR3, as DNA: TGTGCCAGCTCACCACCCACGGGGGGCCGCGTTACCTTC. Its protein is CASSPPTGGRVTF. The chain recombines TRBV18 with TRBJ1-2, with D possibly being TRBD1 (6 bases). Trimming shortened V by 0 bases and J by 14 bases, and 16 bases separated the two germline ends. CDR3 length: 13 residues. Germline V lookup: CDR1 KGHSH, CDR2 LQKENI.